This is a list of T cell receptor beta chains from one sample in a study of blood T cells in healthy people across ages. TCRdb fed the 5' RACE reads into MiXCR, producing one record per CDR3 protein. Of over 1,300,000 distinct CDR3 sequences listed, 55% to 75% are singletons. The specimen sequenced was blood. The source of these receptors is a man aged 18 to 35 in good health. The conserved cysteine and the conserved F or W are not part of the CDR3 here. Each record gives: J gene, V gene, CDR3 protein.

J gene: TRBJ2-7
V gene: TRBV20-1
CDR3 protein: SARPPSGAYEQY

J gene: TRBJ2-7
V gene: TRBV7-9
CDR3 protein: ACSPGTSGYEQY

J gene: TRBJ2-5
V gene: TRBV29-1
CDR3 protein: SVEDRDRGQETQY

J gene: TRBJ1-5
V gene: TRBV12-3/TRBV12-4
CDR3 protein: ASSWQAQPQH

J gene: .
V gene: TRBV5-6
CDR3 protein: ASSSLSGNGYEQY

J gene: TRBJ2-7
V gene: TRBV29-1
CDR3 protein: SAYAGDYEQY

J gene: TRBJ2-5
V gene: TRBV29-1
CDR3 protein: SATGQQETQY

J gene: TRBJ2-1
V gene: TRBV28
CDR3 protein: ASTADIGHNEQF

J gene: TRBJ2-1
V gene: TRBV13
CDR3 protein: ASSFRQLSYNEQF

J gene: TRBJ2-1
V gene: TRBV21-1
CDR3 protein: AIDSRSSYNEQF

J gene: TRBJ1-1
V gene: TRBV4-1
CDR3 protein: ASSQGKFPTEYTEAF

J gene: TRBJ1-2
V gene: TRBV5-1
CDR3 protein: VSSMTAYGYT

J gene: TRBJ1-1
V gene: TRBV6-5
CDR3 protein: ASSFGDNRAF

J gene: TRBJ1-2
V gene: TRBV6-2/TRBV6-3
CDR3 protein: ASTVHYGGVGNYGYT

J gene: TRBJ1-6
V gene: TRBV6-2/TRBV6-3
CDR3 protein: ASSQGQTLPLH

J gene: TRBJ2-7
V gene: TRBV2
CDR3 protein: ATHGGLYEQY

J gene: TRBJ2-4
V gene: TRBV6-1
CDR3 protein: ASSDSVGTGVPKNIQY

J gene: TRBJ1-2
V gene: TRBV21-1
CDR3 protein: ASSSGKEQGMFYGYT

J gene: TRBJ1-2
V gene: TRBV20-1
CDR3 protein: SAPGPNYGYT

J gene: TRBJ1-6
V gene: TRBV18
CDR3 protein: ASSYSRSNSPLH

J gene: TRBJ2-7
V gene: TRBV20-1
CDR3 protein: SANERQGNYEQY

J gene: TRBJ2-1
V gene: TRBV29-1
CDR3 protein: SVERLADSYNEQF

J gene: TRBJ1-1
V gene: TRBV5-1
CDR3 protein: ASSLDGPVGNTEAF

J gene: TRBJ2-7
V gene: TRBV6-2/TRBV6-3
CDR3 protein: ASSSSNLWEQY

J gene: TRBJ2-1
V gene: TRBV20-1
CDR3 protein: SAPRGTEYNEQF

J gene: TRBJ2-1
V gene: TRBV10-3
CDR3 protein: AISESISSGSRDEQF

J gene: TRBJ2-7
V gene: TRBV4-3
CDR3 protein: ASSPAAGAPYEQY

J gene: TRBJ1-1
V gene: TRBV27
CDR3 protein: ASSLSYFNGANTEAF

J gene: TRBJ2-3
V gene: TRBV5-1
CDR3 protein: ASSLGTLRADTQY

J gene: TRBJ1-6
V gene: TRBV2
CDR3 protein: ASVAGRTRRNSPLH

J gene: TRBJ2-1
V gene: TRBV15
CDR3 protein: ATSRDPVQMIASDEQF

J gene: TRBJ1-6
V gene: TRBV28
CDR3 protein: ASSLVQGRSPLH

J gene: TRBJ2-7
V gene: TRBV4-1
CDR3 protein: ASSPRDGDSYEQY

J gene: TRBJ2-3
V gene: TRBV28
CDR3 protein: ASSIGTDTDTQY

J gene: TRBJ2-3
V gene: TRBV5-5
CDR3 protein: ASSLGPGPGTDTQY

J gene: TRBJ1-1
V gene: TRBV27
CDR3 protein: ASSLAVYRGATEAF

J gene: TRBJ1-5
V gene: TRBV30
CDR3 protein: ALLRSGNQPQH

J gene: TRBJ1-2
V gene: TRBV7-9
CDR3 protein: ASSLWVAGQDYGYT

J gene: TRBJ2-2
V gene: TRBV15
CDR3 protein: ATSRDTDTGELF

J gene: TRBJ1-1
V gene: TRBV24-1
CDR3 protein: ATSDRTGKTEAF

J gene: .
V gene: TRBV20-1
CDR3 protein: SASHTSHETQY

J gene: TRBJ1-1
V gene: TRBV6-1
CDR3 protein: ASMVVNTEAF

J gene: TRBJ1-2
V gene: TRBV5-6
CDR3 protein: ASSFPNDRGPSYGYT

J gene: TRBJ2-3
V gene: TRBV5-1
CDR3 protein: ASSFSYESGTQY

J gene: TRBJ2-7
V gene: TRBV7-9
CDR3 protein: ASSLSDRRPYEQY

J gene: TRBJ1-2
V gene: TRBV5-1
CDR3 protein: ASSPEGDRALYGYT

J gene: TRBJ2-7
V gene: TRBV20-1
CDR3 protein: SAVRGTSSYEQY

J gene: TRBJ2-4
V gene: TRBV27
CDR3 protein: ASSSPTGAKNIQY

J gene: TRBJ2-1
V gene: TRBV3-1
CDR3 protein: ASSQDQYSGGDNEQF

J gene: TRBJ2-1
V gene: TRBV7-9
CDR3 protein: ASSLTLGGGDLKF

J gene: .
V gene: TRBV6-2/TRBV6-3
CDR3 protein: ASSYSSTAETQY

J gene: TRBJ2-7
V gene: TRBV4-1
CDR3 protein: ASSQEGSSYEQY

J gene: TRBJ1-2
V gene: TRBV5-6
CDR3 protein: ASSLVNPSEGYT

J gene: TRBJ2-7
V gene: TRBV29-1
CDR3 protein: SVGGDSYEQY